The rows below give T cell receptor beta chains drawn from one sample of a study of human T cells and chemical hapten exposure. TCRdb re-derived calls from the RACE reads in MiXCR, one entry per CDR3 protein. The table includes some 360,000 distinct CDR3 sequences, less than 6.5% detected once. Sequences were derived from whole blood, sampled in connection with sensitization to the hapten diphenylcyclopropenone (DPC). The receptors shown here come from a woman aged 45-65 years with alopecia areata. Some clones in this sample may be carry-over from other donors' samples. CDR3s include the opening cysteine and the closing phenylalanine or tryptophan. D genes are given only for firm matches. Size values are once, few and many counts, or a class for expanded clones, and some rows have none.

d_gene	j_gene	v_gene	abundance	CDR3nt	CDR3aa
.	TRBJ1-1	TRBV20-1	few	TGCAGTGCTAGCGACACGAACACTGAAGCTTTCTTT	CSASDTNTEAFF
TRBD1	TRBJ1-2	TRBV10-2	many	TGCGCCAGCAGTGAGGGGGGACAGGACGGCTACACCTTC	CASSEGGQDGYTF
TRBD2	TRBJ2-1	TRBV6-2/TRBV6-3	few	TGTGCCAGCAGTTCTATGGTACTAGCGGGCAATGAGCAGTTCTTC	CASSSMVLAGNEQFF
.	TRBJ2-7	TRBV29-1	many	TGCAGCGCGACACCGGGACATAGGGTAGTCGAGCAGTACTTC	CSATPGHRVVEQYF
TRBD2	TRBJ2-3	TRBV7-8	.	TGTACCAGCAGCTTAGTAACTAGCGGCCGTGGGGCGGATACGCAGTATTTT	CTSSLVTSGRGADTQYF
.	TRBJ1-5	TRBV6-5	few	TGTGCCAGCAACCGGCCCCCACTCAATCAGCCCCAGCATTTT	CASNRPPLNQPQHF
.	TRBJ2-5	TRBV20-1	few	TGCAGTGCTACCTCCCCGGGACAAGGGGTGGAGACCCAGTACTTC	CSATSPGQGVETQYF
.	TRBJ2-3	TRBV5-1	.	TGCGCCAGCAGCTTGGGAGGGACGCGCTCCAGCACAGATACGCAGTATTTT	CASSLGGTRSSTDTQYF
.	TRBJ1-2	TRBV3-1	many	TGTGCCAGCAGTATCGAGGCCCACTATGGCTACACCTTC	CASSIEAHYGYTF
TRBD1	TRBJ2-4	TRBV11-2	.	TGTGCCAGCAGCTTCTGGACAGGGGTGGCCAAAAACATTCAGTACTTC	CASSFWTGVAKNIQYF
.	TRBJ1-6	TRBV6-5	many	TGTGCCAGCAGCGTTACGGATTCACCCCTCCACTTT	CASSVTDSPLHF
.	TRBJ1-6	TRBV12-3/TRBV12-4	few	TGTGCCAGCAGTCAAAGCCGGACGGAACCCCTCCACTTT	CASSQSRTEPLHF
.	TRBJ2-1	TRBV9	many	TGTGCCAGCAGCGTAGATAGGGATGAGCAGTTCTTC	CASSVDRDEQFF
.	TRBJ1-1	TRBV5-1	many	TGCGCCAGCAGCTTAGATACACGCGACACTGAAGCTTTCTTT	CASSLDTRDTEAFF
TRBD2	TRBJ2-4	TRBV10-2	few	TGCGCCAGCAGTGGGAACGGGGGGAACATTCAGTACTTC	CASSGNGGNIQYF
.	TRBJ1-1	TRBV20-1	few	TGCAGTGCTAACCGGGGGGGGAACACTGAAGCTTTCTTT	CSANRGGNTEAFF
TRBD1	TRBJ2-6	TRBV20-1	.	TGCAGTGCTAGAGCCCGGACAGGGGCCCAAACTGGGGCCAACGTCCTGACTTTC	CSARARTGAQTGANVLTF
.	TRBJ1-1	TRBV28	many	TGTGCCAGTTGCAGCTCCGGGACGGTGAACACTGAAGCTTTCTTT	CASCSSGTVNTEAFF
.	TRBJ1-1	TRBV6-5	many	TGTGCCAGCCAGGGGAGGATGAACACTGAAGCTTTCTTT	CASQGRMNTEAFF
TRBD1	TRBJ2-2	TRBV27	few	TGTGCCAGCACGACAGGGACCGGGGAGCTGTTTTTT	CASTTGTGELFF
TRBD1	TRBJ2-2	TRBV5-5	many	TGTGCCAGCAGCTGGGGACAGGACACCGGGGAGCTGTTTTTT	CASSWGQDTGELFF
.	TRBJ1-2	TRBV2	many	TGTGCCAGCAGGGTTGGGGGGTATGGCTACACCTTC	CASRVGGYGYTF
.	TRBJ1-5	TRBV28	many	TGTGCCAGCAGTTCACCCGGACGGTTCAATCAGCCCCAGCATTTT	CASSSPGRFNQPQHF
TRBD2	TRBJ2-1	TRBV12-3/TRBV12-4	.	TGTGCCAGTCCCGTGGGCGAGCGGGATCGCGATGAGCAGTTCTTC	CASPVGERDRDEQFF
.	TRBJ2-3	TRBV5-1	many	TGTGCCAGCAGCCTAGACAGGAGCACAGATACGCAGTATTTT	CASSLDRSTDTQYF
TRBD1	TRBJ1-6	TRBV9	.	TGTGCCAGCAGCGCCACAGGGGGAGATTCACCCCTCCACTTT	CASSATGGDSPLHF
TRBD1	TRBJ1-6	TRBV4-3	many	TGCGCCAGCAGCCAATTCGGGACAGGGCTTTCACCCCTCCACTTT	CASSQFGTGLSPLHF
.	TRBJ1-4	TRBV12-3/TRBV12-4	many	TGTGCCAGCAGTTTTAGTTACGATGAAAAACTGTTTTTT	CASSFSYDEKLFF
.	TRBJ2-3	TRBV3-1	.	TGTGCCAGCAGCCAAGATGGGGTAGCTCCCTCAGATACGCAGTATTTT	CASSQDGVAPSDTQYF